Each of the 9 T cell receptor beta chains below was sequenced from the same sample in a study of cytomegalovirus exposure and HLA in healthy donors. 13 Jbeta primers and 60 Vbeta primers were used for the PCR. Sequenced by immunoSEQ multiplex PCR; TCRdb stores in-frame clones only, minus some. The top ten hold about 5% of the sample, which has more than 85,000 clones, just under 70% seen once. Sequenced input: PBMCs. The source of these receptors is a woman in her 70s in good health and CMV-seropositive.

This chain links TRBV6-5 with TRBJ1-1; 9 positions agree with TRBD1. This CDR3 region has 15 residues. Germline CDR1 and CDR2: MNHEY and SVGAGI. J was trimmed by 5 bases and V by 4 bases; bases with no gene match: 8. CDR3 DNA: TGTGCCAGCAGTTGGGGACAGGGCGGAGGAACTGAAGCTTTCTTT. It yields the protein CASSWGQGGGTEAFF.

V gene TRBV6-6 combines with J gene TRBJ1-2; D is unresolved. This CDR3 has 13 residues. Germline lookup yields CDR1 MNHNY and CDR2 SVGAGI (reference sequence). V gave up 2 bases and J gave up 3 bases, with 7 bases separating them. The CDR3 DNA is TGTGCCAGCAGTTACGAGGGCGACTATGGCTACACCTTC. Protein: CASSYEGDYGYTF.

V usage is TRBV5-6 and J usage is TRBJ2-5, with 11 bases matching TRBD2. CDR1 and CDR2 from the germline V gene are SGHDT and YYEEEE. This CDR3 spans 16 amino acids. V lost 4 bases and J lost 3; bases outside the gene matches: 8. The chain's CDR3 is CASSPTLAGAEETQYF. The CDR3 DNA is TGTGCCAGCAGCCCCACACTAGCGGGGGCCGAAGAGACCCAGTACTTC.

The V call is TRBV2, the J call TRBJ2-3; 7 bases are a match to TRBD1. Germline-derived CDR1 and CDR2 are SNHLY and FYNNEI. J gave up 2 bases and V 10 bases, and 18 bases lay outside the gene matches. The CDR3 totals 17 residues. The CDR3, as DNA: TGTGCCAACCCATTTATAGACAGGGAAAAAGACACAGATACGCAGTATTTT. Amino acids: CANPFIDREKDTDTQYF.

This sequence joins TRBV7-6 and TRBJ2-3; 11 bases agree with TRBD2. The CDR3 totals 15 residues. Germline values: CDR1 SGHVS, CDR2 FNYEAQ. V trimming: 6 bases; J trimming: 0 bases; junction bases outside the gene matches: 2. The CDR3 reads CASSRLAGSTDTQYF. For the CDR3, the DNA is TGTGCCAGCAGTCGACTAGCGGGGAGCACAGATACGCAGTATTTT.

The V call is TRBV11-2, the J call TRBJ1-2; D remains ambiguous. Per the germline V gene, CDR1 is SGHAT and CDR2 is FQNNGV. V was clipped by 5 bases and J by 8 bases, with 15 bases between them. CDR3 length equals 13 residues. CDR3 protein: CASSQGSGGGYTF. The CDR3 nucleotides read TGTGCCAGCAGCCAAGGGTCCGGAGGGGGCTACACCTTC.

The V gene is TRBV13, the J gene TRBJ1-1; D call uncertain. The V end was cut by 0 bases, the J end by 6 bases, with 14 bases between. Looked up from germline, CDR1 is PRHDT and CDR2 is FYEKMQ (reference sequence). The CDR3 has 15 residues. DNA of the CDR3: TGTGCCAGCAGCTTAGGTTTGAGTGGAGTTGCTGAAGCTTTCTTT. Translated: CASSLGLSGVAEAFF.

The chain uses TRBV19 and TRBJ1-1, with TRBD1 matching 11 bases. J gave up 4 bases and V 3 bases, and 4 bases lay outside the gene matches. Germline V lookup: CDR1 LNHDA, CDR2 SQIVND (reference sequence). The CDR3 spans 15 residues. This chain's CDR3 is CASSIGGTGGTEAFF. CDR3 coding DNA: TGTGCCAGTAGTATTGGCGGGACAGGGGGCACTGAAGCTTTCTTT.

In its sample, this clone was seen once. The V call is TRBV30, the J call TRBJ1-1; 8 bases are shared with TRBD1. Germline-derived CDR1 and CDR2 are GTSNPN and SVGIG (reference sequence). V lost 4 bases and J lost 5; bases outside the gene matches: 15. This CDR3 is built from 16 residues. The DNA for the CDR3 is TGTGCCTGGAAGTGGCAGGGGGCGCAGGCTCATACTGAAGCTTTCTTT. This codes for CAWKWQGAQAHTEAFF. The complete variable domain, with remaining parts taken from reference TRBV30 and TRBJ1-1, reads SQTIHQWPATLVQPVGSPLSLECTVEGTSNPNLYWYRQAAGRGLQLLFYSVGIGQISSEVPQNLSASRPQDRQFILSSKKLLLSDSGFYLCAWKWQGAQAHTEAFFGQGTRLTVV.